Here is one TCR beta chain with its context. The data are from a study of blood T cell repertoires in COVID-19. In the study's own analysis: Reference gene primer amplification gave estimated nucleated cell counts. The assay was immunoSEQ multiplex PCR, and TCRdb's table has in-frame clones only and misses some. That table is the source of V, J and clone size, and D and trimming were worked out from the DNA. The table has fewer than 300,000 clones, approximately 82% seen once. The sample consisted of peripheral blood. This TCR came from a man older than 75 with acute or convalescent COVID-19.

The CDR3 region has the DNA TGTGCCAGCAGCGATCGGACCGGGACTAGCGGGAGCACCGGGGAGCTGTTTTTT. The encoded protein is CASSDRTGTSGSTGELFF. J is TRBJ2-2 and V is TRBV9; 14 bases line up with TRBD2. Trimming removed 3 bases from V and 4 bases from J; junction bases left unmatched: 8. The CDR3 runs 18 residues. The germline gives CDR1 SGDLS, CDR2 YYNGEE.